The 15 T cell receptor beta chains in this list originate from one sample, sequenced in a study of T cell clonotyping in hematopoietic cell transplantation. Regarding time point: recipient sample about 28 days before transplant, after cytoreduction. Clones were read by immunoSEQ multiplex PCR, and TCRdb kept only the in-frame ones, dropping some. The sample has approximately 6,600 clones; about 97% are singletons. Sequences were derived from peripheral blood mononuclear cells, sampled before stem cell transplant. The receptor set was obtained from a man aged 65 to 85 with acute myeloid leukemia. Some clones in this sample may be carry-over from other donors' samples.

This clone was seen just once. V is TRBV2 and J is TRBJ1-5, with 9 bases identical to TRBD1. V lost 2 bases, J lost 4 bases, and 6 bases stayed unmatched. Per germline, CDR1 SNHLY and CDR2 FYNNEI. The CDR3 has 16 residues. For the CDR3, the DNA is TGTGCCAGCAGTGAACAAACAGGGGGCTTGAATCAGCCCCAGCATTTT. Its translation is CASSEQTGGLNQPQHF.

The chain uses TRBV7-6 and TRBJ2-2; 14 bases are shared with TRBD2. V lost 1 base, J lost 0 bases, and 4 bases stayed unmatched. The CDR3 totals 19 residues. Looked up from germline, CDR1 is SGHVS and CDR2 is FNYEAQ. The CDR3 DNA sequence: TGTGCCAGCAGCTTAGGGACTAGCGGGAGGCATGCGAACACCGGGGAGCTGTTTTTT. Translated, it gives CASSLGTSGRHANTGELFF.

This clone was seen a single time. The CDR3 region is CASSLREGSYEQYF. The CDR3 region has the DNA TGTGCCAGTAGTCTGAGGGAAGGATCCTACGAGCAGTACTTC. The chain uses TRBV19 and TRBJ2-7; TRBD2 is a possible D gene (5 bases). The length of the CDR3 is 14 residues. Germline assignment: CDR1 LNHDA and CDR2 SQIVND (reference sequence). V was trimmed by 5 bases and J by 1 base, leaving 12 bases between them.

The chain joins TRBV11-2 to TRBJ1-6, with D tentatively TRBD1 (5 bases). V lost 1 base and J 7 bases, leaving 11 bases between the germline ends. The CDR3 runs 15 residues. Germline lookup yields CDR1 SGHAT and CDR2 FQNNGV. CDR3 bases: TGTGCCAGCAGCTTAGTGGGAGGGACGAATTCACCCCTCCACTTT. Translating gives CASSLVGGTNSPLHF.

The chain carries TRBV7-9 and TRBJ2-2; 7 bases map to TRBD1. This CDR3 has 15 residues. Germline trimming cut 7 bases from V and 5 bases from J; bases unmatched to any gene: 10. The V gene's germline CDR1 is SEHNR and CDR2 FQNEAQ (reference sequence). DNA of the CDR3: TGTGCCAGCACCCCTCCAGGGGGACGGACCGGGGAGCTGTTTTTT. Translation gives CASTPPGGRTGELFF.

The J gene is TRBJ2-7, the V gene TRBV28, with D possibly matching TRBD2 (5 bases). Trimming shortened V by 6 bases and J by 1 base, and 13 bases separated the two germline ends. CDR3 length equals 14 residues. From germline, CDR1 is MDHEN and CDR2 SYDVKM. The CDR3 bases are TGTGCCAGCAGCCAGGACTGGGAGTCCTACGAGCAGTACTTC. Amino acid sequence: CASSQDWESYEQYF.

CDR3 sequence reads: CSVEEGTGNTIYF. CDR3 sequence (DNA): TGCAGCGTTGAAGAGGGAACTGGAAACACCATATATTTT. This chain connects TRBV29-1 to TRBJ1-3; D not resolved. Trimming cost V 0 bases and J 2 bases, with 5 bases left between them. Germline-derived CDR1 and CDR2 are SQVTM and ANQGSEA. CDR3 length equals 13 residues.

V usage is TRBV6-5 and J usage is TRBJ1-2, with a tentative D call TRBD1 (5 bases). CDR1 and CDR2 (germline): MNHEY, SVGAGI. The CDR3 runs to 15 residues. Trimming removed 0 bases at V and 6 bases at J, with 14 bases between. CDR3 in DNA: TGTGCCAGCAGTTACTCCCTTACGGCGGGGGATGGCTACACCTTC. Translation: CASSYSLTAGDGYTF.

This chain uses TRBV6-6 with TRBJ2-7; D is ambiguous. The CDR3 sequence is 16 residues long. V was pared by 5 bases and J by 3 bases, with 20 bases between. Germline V gene sequence: CDR1 MNHNY, CDR2 SVGAGI (reference sequence). The DNA for the CDR3 is TGTGCCAGCAGTACGCCGGGCGGAAGGCCAGGCTACGAGCAGTACTTC. Its translation is CASSTPGGRPGYEQYF.

V gene TRBV7-2 combines with J gene TRBJ2-7; possible D gene TRBD2, 5 bases. This CDR3 spans 13 amino acids. Germline V gene sequence: CDR1 SGHTA, CDR2 FQGNSA. The V and J ends lost 1 base and 7 bases respectively, with 11 bases between them. Here the CDR3 reads CASSLVPSGEQYF. Written as DNA, the CDR3 is TGTGCCAGCAGCTTAGTCCCCTCGGGGGAGCAGTACTTC.

This chain joins TRBV11-3 and TRBJ2-3; no firm D call. With 2 bases removed from V and 2 bases from J, the gap between germline ends came to 8 bases. Germline CDR1 and CDR2: SGHNT and YENEEA. The CDR3 runs 14 residues. CDR3 nucleotides: TGTGCCAGCAGCTTACAGAGGTACACAGATACGCAGTATTTT. This gives the protein CASSLQRYTDTQYF.

This chain links TRBV7-9 with TRBJ1-4, with D perhaps matching TRBD1 (5 bases). The V end was cut by 5 bases, the J end by 3 bases, with 13 bases between. Germline V gene lookup returns CDR1 SEHNR and CDR2 FQNEAQ (reference sequence). CDR3 size: 15 residues. CDR3 loop: CASSHAGLANEKLFF. The CDR3 DNA reads as TGTGCCAGCAGCCATGCAGGGCTAGCTAATGAAAAACTGTTTTTT.

The chain is built from TRBV2 and TRBJ1-2, with 10 nucleotides matching TRBD1. J gave up 5 bases and V 7 bases, and 7 bases lay outside the gene matches. Germline V CDR1 and CDR2: SNHLY, FYNNEI. CDR3 length: 14 amino acids. CDR3 sequence: CASILGQGVYGYTF. CDR3 in DNA: TGTGCCAGCATCCTTGGACAGGGGGTTTATGGCTACACCTTC. The full variable domain, its missing parts supplied by reference TRBV2 and TRBJ1-2, is EPEVTQTPSHQVTQMGQEVILRCVPISNHLYFYWYRQILGQKVEFLVSFYNNEISEKSEIFDDQFSVERPDGSNFTLKIRSTKLEDSAMYFCASILGQGVYGYTFGSGTRLTVV.

The gene calls are TRBV28 and TRBJ1-4; TRBD1 matches at 7 bases. Unmatched junction bases numbered 10, after V lost 10 bases and J lost 8 bases. The CDR3 contains 13 residues. CDR1 is MDHEN, CDR2 SYDVKM, per germline. The CDR3 sequence is CATLRTGGEKLFF. DNA of the CDR3: TGTGCCACCCTGCGGACAGGAGGAGAAAAACTGTTTTTT.

The chain joins TRBV29-1 to TRBJ2-7; no definite D call. V was clipped by 1 base and J by 1 base, with 2 bases between them. Germline loops: CDR1 SQVTM, CDR2 ANQGSEA. The CDR3 is 11 residues long. The CDR3 coding sequence is TGCAGCGTTGAAGTATCCTACGAGCAGTACTTC. Translated: CSVEVSYEQYF.